Presented here are 21 T cell receptor beta chains from one specimen sequenced in a study of cytotoxic CD8 clonotypes in ibrutinib-treated CLL. Using immunoSEQ multiplex PCR, the repertoire was profiled, and TCRdb retains in-frame clones only, with some absent. The data show about 250,000 clones, 70% seen once. The sequencing here drew on PBMCs, taken after 24 months of ibrutinib treatment. Receptors originate from a human donor with chronic lymphocytic leukemia.

The V gene is TRBV11-2, the J gene TRBJ1-5; D ambiguous. Trimming shortened V by 5 bases and J by 9 bases, and 8 bases separated the two germline ends. Germline CDR1 SGHAT, CDR2 FQNNGV. There are 11 residues in the CDR3. CDR3 DNA sequence: TGTGCCAGCAGCCGTTTCTGGCCCCAGCATTTT. It specifies CASSRFWPQHF.

The J gene is TRBJ2-1, the V gene TRBV7-3, with 7 positions matching TRBD2. Germline CDR1 reads SGHTA; CDR2 reads FQGTGA. The CDR3 contains 15 residues. V was clipped by 5 bases and J by 9 bases; unmatched bases: 13. The CDR3 loop reads CASSLGEGGWSEQFF. The CDR3 coding sequence is TGTGCCAGCAGCCTTGGGGAGGGCGGATGGAGTGAGCAGTTCTTC.

The V call is TRBV29-1, the J call TRBJ2-2, with a tentative D call TRBD1 (6 bases). V was trimmed by 6 bases and J by 3 bases, leaving 14 bases between them. In germline, CDR1 is SQVTM, CDR2 ANQGSEA. The CDR3 sequence is 14 residues long. The CDR3 DNA reads TGCAGCGTCTCTCGACAGGTCGACACCGGGGAGCTGTTTTTT. Amino acid sequence: CSVSRQVDTGELFF.

This clone was counted a few times. The V gene is TRBV9, the J gene TRBJ1-2; no definite D call. The CDR3 has 11 amino acids. V lost 5 bases, J lost 4 bases, and 6 bases lay in between. Germline V CDR1 and CDR2: SGDLS, YYNGEE. CDR3 DNA sequence: TGTGCCAGCAGTGGCCCCTATGGCTACACCTTC. As protein: CASSGPYGYTF. The complete variable domain, with remaining parts taken from reference TRBV9 and TRBJ1-2, reads DSGVTQTPKHLITATGQRVTLRCSPRSGDLSVYWYQQSLDQGLQFLIQYYNGEERAKGNILERFSAQQFPDLHSELNLSSLELGDSALYFCASSGPYGYTFGSGTRLTVV.

The chain has TRBV30 and TRBJ2-5; possibly TRBD2 for D (5 bases). Per germline, CDR1 GTSNPN and CDR2 SVGIG (reference sequence). Trimming removed 3 bases at V and 5 bases at J, with 13 bases between. CDR3 length: 13 amino acids. The CDR3 nucleotides are TGTGCCTGGAGCCTATGGGAGTGGGAGACCCAGTACTTC. This gives the protein CAWSLWEWETQYF. The full variable domain, in which reference TRBV30 and TRBJ2-5 provide the parts outside the CDR3, is SQTIHQWPATLVQPVGSPLSLECTVEGTSNPNLYWYRQAAGRGLQLLFYSVGIGQISSEVPQNLSASRPQDRQFILSSKKLLLSDSGFYLCAWSLWEWETQYFGPGTRLLVL.

The chain employs TRBV6-5 and TRBJ2-2; D gene uncertain. Trimming removed 10 bases from V and 3 bases from J, with 12 bases in between. The CDR3 spans 13 residues. Germline V gene sequence: CDR1 MNHEY, CDR2 SVGAGI. For the CDR3, the DNA is TGTGCCACCGAACGTAAGGACACCGGGGAGCTGTTTTTT. This translates into CATERKDTGELFF.

V and J are TRBV6-6 and TRBJ2-7; D unresolved. V lost 0 bases to trimming and J lost 6 bases, with 9 bases between them. This CDR3 has 13 residues. The V gene's germline CDR1 is MNHNY and CDR2 SVGAGI (reference sequence). The CDR3 bases are TGTGCCAGCAGTTACTCGGCCCCTCTCGAGCAGTACTTC. Amino acid sequence: CASSYSAPLEQYF.

The V and J genes are TRBV29-1 and TRBJ1-4; D gene unclear. Germline-derived CDR1 and CDR2 are SQVTM and ANQGSEA. This CDR3 spans 13 amino acids. The V end was cut by 7 bases, the J end by 8 bases, with 17 bases between. This chain's CDR3 is CSAGISKGEKLFF. The CDR3 DNA is TGCAGCGCAGGAATCTCCAAAGGAGAAAAACTGTTTTTT.

The CDR3 spells CASSTPATGDSLHF. DNA for the CDR3: TGTGCCAGCAGTACCCCAGCGACGGGCGATTCCCTCCACTTT. The chain is built from TRBV6-5 and TRBJ1-6; D remains unclear. CDR1 and CDR2 (germline): MNHEY, SVGAGI. This CDR3 comprises 14 residues. The germline V and J ends were trimmed by 5 bases and 14 bases, with 19 bases remaining between them.

This chain's CDR3 is CASSLGTEAYEQYF. Written as DNA, the CDR3 is TGCGCCAGCAGCTTGGGGACGGAAGCCTACGAGCAGTACTTC. The chain couples TRBV5-1 to TRBJ2-7; D gene ambiguous. CDR3 length: 14 amino acids. Germline CDR1 SGHRS, CDR2 YFSETQ. Trimming shortened V by 0 bases and J by 2 bases, and 9 bases separated the two germline ends.

CDR3 nucleotide sequence: TGTGCCAGCAGTTACTCGAGTAATACTGAAGCTTTCTTT. Amino acids: CASSYSSNTEAFF. The chain is built from TRBV6-5 and TRBJ1-1; D is unresolved. Per germline, CDR1 MNHEY and CDR2 SVGAGI. The CDR3 is made up of 13 amino acids. The V and J ends lost 0 bases and 5 bases respectively, with 7 bases between them.

The chain recombines TRBV29-1 with TRBJ2-1, with a possible D match to TRBD1 (6 bases). The V end was cut by 7 bases, the J end by 0 bases, with 10 bases between. From germline, CDR1 is SQVTM and CDR2 ANQGSEA. This CDR3 contains 13 residues. CDR3 amino acids: CSATGDSYNEQFF. CDR3 bases: TGCAGCGCGACAGGAGACTCCTACAATGAGCAGTTCTTC.

The chain joins TRBV18 to TRBJ1-5, with TRBD1 matching 8 bases. Germline V gene data show CDR1 as KGHSH and CDR2 as LQKENI. This CDR3 comprises 13 residues. V trimming: 4 bases; J trimming: 6 bases; junction bases outside the gene matches: 2. CDR3 sequence: CASSLDRGQPQHF. As DNA, the CDR3 is TGTGCCAGCTCACTCGACAGGGGTCAGCCCCAGCATTTT.

The gene calls are TRBV6-5 and TRBJ2-7, with D unclear. CDR1 MNHEY and CDR2 SVGAGI come from the germline V gene. This CDR3 region has 14 residues. The germline V and J ends were trimmed by 0 bases and 3 bases, with 9 bases remaining between them. CDR3 sequence: CASSYSPGDYEQYF. In DNA form, the CDR3 reads TGTGCCAGCAGTTACTCGCCAGGAGACTACGAGCAGTACTTC.

V gene TRBV19 combines with J gene TRBJ2-1, with D uncertain. Germline CDR1 is LNHDA and CDR2 is SQIVND (reference sequence). Trimming pared 10 bases from V and 11 bases from J, leaving 12 bases between. This CDR3 spans 10 amino acids. The CDR3 coding sequence is TGTGCCATAGGCAGTCAAAAGCAGTTCTTC. It codes for CAIGSQKQFF.

This clone has only a few counts. This chain joins TRBV18 and TRBJ1-5; D uncertain. The CDR3 runs 12 residues. Looked up from germline, CDR1 is KGHSH and CDR2 is LQKENI. The V gene lost 0 bases and the J gene lost 7 bases, with 4 bases spanning the gap. The CDR3 region is CASSPPEQPQHF. The CDR3, as DNA: TGTGCCAGCTCACCACCCGAGCAGCCCCAGCATTTT. The full variable domain, in which reference TRBV18 and TRBJ1-5 provide the parts outside the CDR3, is NAGVMQNPRHLVRRRGQEARLRCSPMKGHSHVYWYRQLPEEGLKFMVYLQKENIIDESGMPKERFSAEFPKEGPSILRIQQVVRGDSAAYFCASSPPEQPQHFGDGTRLSIL.

The gene calls are TRBV4-3 and TRBJ2-5; D is tentatively TRBD1 or TRBD2 (6 bases each). Deletions cut 0 bases from V and 5 bases from J, with 13 bases between. Germline values: CDR1 LGHNA, CDR2 YSLEER. This CDR3 spans 15 amino acids. The CDR3 nucleotides read TGCGCCAGCAGCCAAGATAGGGGGGATTTTGAGACCCAGTACTTC. Translated, it gives CASSQDRGDFETQYF.

This clone was counted a few times. The gene calls are TRBV30 and TRBJ1-1, with D hard to call. The CDR3 loop spans 11 amino acids. In germline, CDR1 is GTSNPN, CDR2 SVGIG (reference sequence). V shed 3 bases and J shed 1 base, with 3 bases lying between them. The CDR3 DNA reads TGTGCCTGGAGGTCGAACACTGAAGCTTTCTTT. This codes for CAWRSNTEAFF.

The chain couples TRBV5-4 to TRBJ2-3; possible D gene TRBD1, 6 bases. The germline V and J ends were trimmed by 2 bases and 4 bases, with 14 bases remaining between them. The germline V gene has CDR1 SGHNT and CDR2 YYREEE (reference sequence). This CDR3 is built from 15 residues. The CDR3 DNA reads TGTGCCAGCAGCTTTGCAGGACAGCCATCAGATACGCAGTATTTT. This gives the protein CASSFAGQPSDTQYF.

The chain links TRBV7-3 to TRBJ2-1, with 10 bases aligning to TRBD2. From germline, CDR1 is SGHTA and CDR2 FQGTGA. CDR3 length: 18 residues. The junction had 7 bases not matched to a gene; V was cut back by 2 bases and J by 0 bases. The CDR3 sequence: CASSLGSGRASSYNEQFF. In DNA form, the CDR3 reads TGTGCCAGCAGCTTAGGGAGCGGGAGGGCCAGCTCCTACAATGAGCAGTTCTTC.

This chain links TRBV5-5 with TRBJ1-1; D is undetermined. The V and J ends lost 1 base and 4 bases respectively, with 23 bases between them. The V gene's germline CDR1 is SGHKS and CDR2 YYEKEE (reference sequence). This CDR3 contains 18 residues. CDR3 in amino acids: CASSLSHTKIGESTEAFF. The CDR3 DNA sequence: TGTGCCAGCAGCTTGAGTCACACGAAAATCGGGGAAAGCACTGAAGCTTTCTTT.